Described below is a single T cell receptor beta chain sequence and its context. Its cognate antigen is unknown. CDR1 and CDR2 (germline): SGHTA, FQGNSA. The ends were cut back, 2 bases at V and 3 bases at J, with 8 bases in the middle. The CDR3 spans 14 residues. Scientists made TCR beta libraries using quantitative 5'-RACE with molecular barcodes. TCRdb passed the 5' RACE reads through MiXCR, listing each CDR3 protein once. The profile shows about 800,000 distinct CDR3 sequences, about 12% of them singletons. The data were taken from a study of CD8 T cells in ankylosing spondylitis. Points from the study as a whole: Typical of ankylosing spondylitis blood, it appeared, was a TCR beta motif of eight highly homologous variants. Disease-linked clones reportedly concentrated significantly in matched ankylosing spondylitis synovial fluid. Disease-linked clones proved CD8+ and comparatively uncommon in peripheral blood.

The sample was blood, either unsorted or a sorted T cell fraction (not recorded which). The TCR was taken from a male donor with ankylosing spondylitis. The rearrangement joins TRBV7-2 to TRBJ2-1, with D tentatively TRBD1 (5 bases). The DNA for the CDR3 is TGTGCCAGCAGCTTACAAGGGGACTACAATGAGCAGTTCTTC. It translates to CASSLQGDYNEQFF.